The 26 T cell receptor beta chains in this list originate from one sample, sequenced in a study of chemoradiotherapy in HPV16-positive cancers. Method: immunoSEQ multiplex PCR; TCRdb's copy keeps in-frame clones and lacks some. Of around 30,000 clones in the sample, about 92% were seen once. This specimen consisted of blood, obtained from a patient who underwent chemoradiotherapy. These receptors were collected from a human donor with HPV-associated anogenital cancer.

The chain employs TRBV19 and TRBJ1-5; the D is unclear. The CDR3 totals 13 residues. From germline, CDR1 is LNHDA and CDR2 SQIVND (reference sequence). The germline V and J ends were trimmed by 5 bases and 9 bases, with 14 bases remaining between them. The CDR3 sequence: CASSREGQGPQHF. The CDR3 DNA sequence: TGTGCCAGTAGTCGGGAAGGGCAAGGGCCCCAGCATTTT. Looking up the rest from reference TRBV19 and TRBJ1-5 gives the full variable domain: DGGITQSPKYLFRKEGQNVTLSCEQNLNHDAMYWYRQDPGQGLRLIYYSQIVNDFQKGDIAEGYSVSREKKESFPLTVTSAQKNPTAFYLCASSREGQGPQHFGDGTRLSIL.

The chain recombines TRBV11-3 with TRBJ2-7; D possibly corresponds to TRBD2 (6 bases). V was pared by 4 bases and J by 5 bases, with 21 bases between. CDR1 SGHNT and CDR2 YENEEA come from the germline V gene. The CDR3 is 16 amino acids. This chain's CDR3 is CASSSYGSGVKNEQYF. In nucleotides, the CDR3 is TGTGCCAGCAGCTCCTACGGGTCGGGAGTGAAAAACGAGCAGTACTTC.

The V and J genes are TRBV5-6 and TRBJ2-2; TRBD1 matches at 7 bases. Germline CDR1 and CDR2: SGHDT and YYEEEE. With V trimmed by 1 base and J by 0 bases, 3 bases remained unmatched. The CDR3 is 16 residues long. The CDR3 sequence is CASSLFGTANTGELFF. DNA for the CDR3: TGTGCCAGCAGCTTGTTCGGGACAGCGAACACCGGGGAGCTGTTTTTT. Supplemented by reference TRBV5-6 and TRBJ2-2, the full variable domain reads DAGVTQSPTHLIKTRGQQVTLRCSPKSGHDTVSWYQQALGQGPQFIFQYYEEEERQRGNFPDRFSGHQFPNYSSELNVNALLLGDSALYLCASSLFGTANTGELFFGEGSRLTVL.

This clone occurred once. The V call is TRBV7-9, the J call TRBJ2-7; D is unclear. CDR3 length: 12 residues. Germline assignment: CDR1 SEHNR and CDR2 FQNEAQ (reference sequence). Trimming cost V 3 bases and J 3 bases, with 6 bases left between them. The CDR3 coding sequence is TGTGCCAGCAGCTTCAGTCTCTACGAGCAGTACTTC. It yields the protein CASSFSLYEQYF.

The chain recombines TRBV7-6 with TRBJ1-6; D is unclear. The V and J ends lost 2 bases and 10 bases respectively, with 12 bases between them. CDR3 length: 14 residues. From germline, CDR1 is SGHVS and CDR2 FNYEAQ. CDR3 loop: CASSLSSGYSPLHF. CDR3 nucleotides: TGTGCCAGCAGCTTAAGTTCGGGTTACTCACCCCTCCACTTT.

CDR3 residues: CASSARGAVEGYTF. Written as DNA, the CDR3 is TGTGCCAGCAGCGCGCGAGGGGCGGTAGAGGGCTACACCTTC. The J gene is TRBJ1-2, the V gene TRBV7-9, with D possibly being TRBD1 (5 bases). The length of the CDR3 is 14 residues. The ends were cut back, 5 bases at V and 8 bases at J, with 18 bases in the middle. Germline V lookup: CDR1 SEHNR, CDR2 FQNEAQ (reference sequence).

The chain links TRBV7-6 to TRBJ1-5; 8 positions match TRBD1. The germline CDR1 and CDR2 sequences are SGHVS and FNYEAQ. V was pared by 5 bases and J by 5 bases, with 8 bases of the junction left unmatched. The CDR3 has 15 amino acids. The CDR3 region has the DNA TGTGCCAGCAGCGTAGGCAGGGGGCTTGATCAGCCCCAGCATTTT. Translating it yields CASSVGRGLDQPQHF.

This clone came up once. The genes are TRBV5-1 and TRBJ2-5; D is uncertain. This CDR3 has 13 amino acids. Germline V lookup: CDR1 SGHRS, CDR2 YFSETQ. Deletions cut 3 bases from V and 1 base from J, with 7 bases between. CDR3 DNA sequence: TGCGCCAGCAGCTCAGGAGTCCAAGAGACCCAGTACTTC. Translating it yields CASSSGVQETQYF.

The V and J genes are TRBV5-6 and TRBJ2-5; D possibly corresponds to TRBD1 (5 bases). Trimming pared 0 bases from V and 5 bases from J, leaving 11 bases between. The CDR3 extends over 14 amino acids. Germline V CDR1 and CDR2: SGHDT, YYEEEE. CDR3 in amino acids: CASSLAGRAETQYF. DNA of the CDR3: TGTGCCAGCAGCTTGGCCGGCAGGGCGGAGACCCAGTACTTC.

V is TRBV18 and J is TRBJ1-1; D gene ambiguous. Germline CDR1 and CDR2: KGHSH and LQKENI. CDR3 length equals 15 residues. With 2 bases removed from V and 3 bases from J, the gap between germline ends came to 13 bases. The CDR3 loop reads CASSPAGLADTEAFF. In DNA form, the CDR3 reads TGTGCCAGCTCACCAGCAGGTTTAGCGGACACTGAAGCTTTCTTT.

The V and J genes are TRBV27 and TRBJ2-7; 10 positions agree with TRBD1. Germline assignment: CDR1 MNHEY and CDR2 SMNVEV (reference sequence). V was pared by 0 bases and J by 2 bases, with 4 bases of the junction left unmatched. The CDR3 contains 16 residues. The CDR3 here is CASSLSRGTGAYEQYF. In DNA form, the CDR3 reads TGTGCCAGCAGTTTATCGAGGGGGACAGGGGCCTACGAGCAGTACTTC.

This chain joins TRBV19 and TRBJ1-1; D gene ambiguous. V was cut by 6 bases and J by 5 bases, with 19 bases left in between. The CDR3 totals 15 residues. The germline V gene encodes CDR1 LNHDA and CDR2 SQIVND (reference sequence). The CDR3 DNA is TGTGCCAGTAGCTCATCCTCTCGGAGGGAGACTGAAGCTTTCTTT. Its protein product is CASSSSSRRETEAFF. Complete variable domain (other parts from reference TRBV19 and TRBJ1-1): DGGITQSPKYLFRKEGQNVTLSCEQNLNHDAMYWYRQDPGQGLRLIYYSQIVNDFQKGDIAEGYSVSREKKESFPLTVTSAQKNPTAFYLCASSSSSRRETEAFFGQGTRLTVV.

The chain links TRBV4-1 to TRBJ2-7, with D maybe TRBD1 (5 bases). Germline CDR1 MGHRA, CDR2 YSYEKL. The CDR3 is made up of 16 amino acids. V was trimmed by 3 bases and J by 4 bases, leaving 19 bases between them. The CDR3 DNA is TGCGCCAGCAGCCAGGGCCAGCACTTTGGGGCTTACGAGCAGTACTTC. Its translation is CASSQGQHFGAYEQYF.

The rearrangement links TRBV19 to TRBJ1-3, with D possibly TRBD1 on 5 matching bases. In germline, CDR1 is LNHDA, CDR2 SQIVND (reference sequence). The ends were cut back, 7 bases at V and 3 bases at J, with 19 bases in the middle. This CDR3 is built from 16 residues. CDR3 sequence: CASTSGRGHVGNTIYF. In DNA, the CDR3 is TGTGCCAGTACCTCAGGGAGGGGTCATGTTGGAAACACCATATATTTT.

CDR3 DNA: TGTGCCAGCTCAAATCAGGCAGTCGATCAGCCCCAGCATTTT. Amino acids: CASSNQAVDQPQHF. The chain couples TRBV18 to TRBJ1-5; D not certain. There are 14 residues in the CDR3. The germline CDR1 and CDR2 sequences are KGHSH and LQKENI. V lost 5 bases and J lost 5, with 13 bases in between. Full variable domain (missing parts from reference TRBV18 and TRBJ1-5): NAGVMQNPRHLVRRRGQEARLRCSPMKGHSHVYWYRQLPEEGLKFMVYLQKENIIDESGMPKERFSAEFPKEGPSILRIQQVVRGDSAAYFCASSNQAVDQPQHFGDGTRLSIL.

The gene calls are TRBV7-2 and TRBJ2-7; no clear D. The CDR3 is 13 residues long. V was trimmed by 3 bases and J by 7 bases, leaving 13 bases between them. Germline assignment: CDR1 SGHTA and CDR2 FQGNSA. CDR3 in amino acids: CASSFAALWEQYF. CDR3 nucleotides: TGTGCCAGCAGCTTCGCGGCTCTGTGGGAGCAGTACTTC.

The V gene is TRBV7-9, the J gene TRBJ1-6; weak D call: TRBD1 (6 bases). CDR3 size: 16 residues. CDR1 and CDR2 from the germline V gene are SEHNR and FQNEAQ (reference sequence). The V gene lost 3 bases and the J gene lost 3 bases, with 12 bases spanning the gap. The CDR3 DNA reads as TGTGCCAGCAGCTTGGGGGCAGGTTTCTATAATTCACCCCTCCACTTT. The encoded protein is CASSLGAGFYNSPLHF.

This chain joins TRBV18 and TRBJ2-2; tentative D call: TRBD2 (5 bases). The V end was cut by 7 bases, the J end by 4 bases, with 19 bases between. Germline lookup yields CDR1 KGHSH and CDR2 LQKENI. The CDR3 spans 16 residues. CDR3 in amino acids: CASFRPRSGLTGELFF. CDR3 nucleotide sequence: TGTGCCAGCTTCCGGCCGCGATCAGGACTCACCGGGGAGCTGTTTTTT.

The V call is TRBV19, the J call TRBJ1-1; 10 bases line up with TRBD1. The junction had 10 bases not matched to a gene; V was cut back by 7 bases and J by 5 bases. Germline lookup yields CDR1 LNHDA and CDR2 SQIVND (reference sequence). The CDR3 loop spans 15 amino acids. The CDR3 DNA reads TGTGCCAGTATCCCTGACAGGGGGCAAAGGACTGAAGCTTTCTTT. Residues: CASIPDRGQRTEAFF.

This chain links TRBV19 with TRBJ1-2, with D uncertain. V was shortened by 6 bases and J by 6 bases, with 14 bases between the two germline ends. The germline V gene encodes CDR1 LNHDA and CDR2 SQIVND (reference sequence). The length of the CDR3 is 13 residues. The CDR3 region is CASSSHTRDGYTF. CDR3 DNA sequence: TGTGCCAGTAGCTCACACACACGCGATGGCTACACCTTC.

This clone was detected once. The chain is built from TRBV5-6 and TRBJ2-1; weak D call: TRBD1 (6 bases). Germline V gene lookup returns CDR1 SGHDT and CDR2 YYEEEE. Trimming shortened V by 6 bases and J by 1 base, and 17 bases separated the two germline ends. CDR3 size: 16 residues. CDR3 amino acids: CASTPTPRGSYNEQFF. The CDR3 DNA reads TGTGCCAGCACCCCCACCCCGAGGGGGTCCTACAATGAGCAGTTCTTC.

The rearrangement uses TRBV13 and TRBJ2-7, with D possibly being TRBD1 (6 bases). Germline V gene lookup returns CDR1 PRHDT and CDR2 FYEKMQ (reference sequence). V was clipped by 6 bases and J by 4 bases, with 22 bases between them. The CDR3 has 16 residues. This CDR3 is CASSPTEGDSPYEQYF. The CDR3 DNA reads as TGTGCCAGCAGTCCGACCGAGGGGGATTCCCCTTACGAGCAGTACTTC.

The chain carries TRBV2 and TRBJ2-1; a weak D match, TRBD2 (6 bases). This CDR3 has 12 residues. Between the trimmed V and J ends, which lost 8 bases and 10 bases, there was a span of 15 bases. The V gene's germline CDR1 is SNHLY and CDR2 FYNNEI. CDR3 in amino acids: CASLYGGGEQFF. In DNA form, the CDR3 reads TGTGCCAGCCTCTACGGGGGTGGGGAGCAGTTCTTC.

The J gene is TRBJ2-3, the V gene TRBV4-1; D may be TRBD1 (5 bases). The CDR3 is 16 residues long. The germline V gene encodes CDR1 MGHRA and CDR2 YSYEKL. Trimming left V 1 base short and J 6 bases short, with 17 bases between. The CDR3 bases are TGCGCCAGCAGCCAAGTAGGGGCAGGCTTGGAGGATACGCAGTATTTT. It specifies CASSQVGAGLEDTQYF.

The V call is TRBV7-3, the J call TRBJ2-1, with 10 bases lining up with TRBD2. Germline V gives CDR1 SGHTA, CDR2 FQGTGA. This CDR3 region has 15 residues. Trimming cost V 2 bases and J 7 bases; bases outside gene matches: 5. The CDR3, as DNA: TGTGCCAGCAGCTTAGGCACTAGCGGGGCGAATGAGCAGTTCTTC. It is translated as CASSLGTSGANEQFF.

The V gene is TRBV4-1, the J gene TRBJ1-1, with a weak D call TRBD1 (5 bases). The CDR3 extends over 18 amino acids. Trimming pared 0 bases from V and 3 bases from J, leaving 20 bases between. CDR1 is MGHRA, CDR2 YSYEKL, per germline. CDR3 nucleotide sequence: TGCGCCAGCAGCCAAGAATCGGCAGGTGGGGCGTGGGACACTGAAGCTTTCTTT. It specifies CASSQESAGGAWDTEAFF.